This T cell receptor beta chain is from a study of cytomegalovirus exposure and HLA in healthy donors. Broader study findings: That first-cohort TCR clusters tended to co-occur in the roughly 120 validation repertoires was found in a later analysis. Many donors shared some public TCRs, even though most TCR sequences were rare. Reports described diagnosis of cytomegalovirus status by the classifier as highly specific and sensitive.

Sequencing was performed with immunoSEQ multiplex PCR; in TCRdb, only in-frame clones are kept and a portion is missing. The data contain about 110,000 clones, almost 90% of them seen just once; the ten biggest clones take up approximately 2.3%. V was pared by 4 bases and J by 2 bases, with 9 bases between. The CDR3 consists of 14 residues. Germline CDR1 and CDR2: SGHVS and FNYEAQ. To note about this clone: The antigen is unknown.

This sequence joins TRBV7-6 and TRBJ1-3; tentative D call: TRBD1 (5 bases). The sequence was collected from a woman aged 18-29 years in good health and CMV-seronegative. The sequencing input was PBMCs. The CDR3 DNA is TGTGCCAGCAGCTCATACAGGACTGGAAACACCATATATTTT. Translating gives CASSSYRTGNTIYF. Filled out from reference TRBV7-6 and TRBJ1-3, the complete variable domain reads GAGVSQSPRYKVTKRGQDVALRCDPISGHVSLYWYRQALGQGPEFLTYFNYEAQQDKSGLPNDRFSAERPEGSISTLTIQRTEQRDSAMYRCASSSYRTGNTIYFGEGSWLTVV.